Listed here are 30 T cell receptor beta chains from one sample, sequenced in a study of blood T cell repertoires in COVID-19 (TCRdb year 2020). The receptor library was made with the immunoSEQ multiplex PCR assay. The source is immuneACCESS, and TCRdb retained only in-frame sequences with V and J called. Part of the clones is not carried over; for the studies checked, unresolved V genes explain less than half of this, and the remainder is unexplained. The sample table holds some 150,000 clones, of which roughly 87% were seen once. Of the sample, roughly 1.2% falls within the top ten clones. Sequencing was carried out using PBMCs or T cells enriched from blood (not recorded which). These receptors were obtained from a human donor with acute COVID-19. The donor label of this sample is uncertain.

This clone was found once. V gene TRBV14 combines with J gene TRBJ1-4, with a possible D match to TRBD1 (5 bases). Trimming left V 4 bases short and J 8 bases short, with 17 bases between. The V gene's germline CDR1 is SGHDN and CDR2 FVKESK. This CDR3 spans 15 amino acids. CDR3 residues: CASSPDSLLGEKLFF. The DNA for the CDR3 is TGTGCCAGCAGCCCTGACAGCCTGCTGGGCGAAAAACTGTTTTTT. The full variable domain, in which reference TRBV14 and TRBJ1-4 provide the parts outside the CDR3, is EAGVTQFPSHSVIEKGQTVTLRCDPISGHDNLYWYRRVMGKEIKFLLHFVKESKQDESGMPNNRFLAERTGGTYSTLKVQPAELEDSGVYFCASSPDSLLGEKLFFGSGTQLSVL.

CDR3 sequence (DNA): TGTGCCAGCAGCCAAACGACTAGCGGGAGGGCCCGCGAGCAGTACTTC. This encodes CASSQTTSGRAREQYF. The chain employs TRBV7-3 and TRBJ2-7; 14 bases map to TRBD2. Germline V CDR1 and CDR2: SGHTA, FQGTGA. There are 16 residues in the CDR3. V lost 5 bases, J lost 6 bases, and 9 bases stayed unmatched.

This clone has a handful of counts. The CDR3 coding sequence is TGTGCCTGGAGTCCCTTCCTCGGCGGGGAAAGAGATGAGCAGTACTTC. This sequence encodes CAWSPFLGGERDEQYF. V and J are TRBV30 and TRBJ2-7; the D gene is possibly TRBD2 (6 bases). V shed 2 bases and J shed 7 bases, with 24 bases lying between them. There are 16 residues in the CDR3. Germline V lookup: CDR1 GTSNPN, CDR2 SVGIG (reference sequence).

This rearrangement joins TRBV18 to TRBJ2-1, with 7 bases matching TRBD2. V shed 3 bases and J 8 bases; nucleotides not matched to a gene: 1. This CDR3 region has 12 residues. Germline V lookup: CDR1 KGHSH, CDR2 LQKENI. In nucleotides, the CDR3 is TGTGCCAGCTCACCGGGGGGGGATGAGCAGTTCTTC. It specifies CASSPGGDEQFF.

This chain connects TRBV3-1 (or the pseudogene TRBV3-2) to TRBJ2-7, with 13 nucleotides matching TRBD2. The CDR3 contains 15 residues. Germline V gene sequence: CDR1 LGHDT, CDR2 YNNKEL (reference sequence). J gave up 7 bases and V 4 bases, and 7 bases lay outside the gene matches. Written as DNA, the CDR3 is TGTGCCAGCAGCCCACTAGCGGGGGGGCCGGGGGAGCAGTACTTC. This gives the protein CASSPLAGGPGEQYF.

This clone was found once. The J gene is TRBJ1-1, the V gene TRBV3-1 (or the pseudogene TRBV3-2); D gene unclear. Germline values: CDR1 LGHDT, CDR2 YNNKEL (reference sequence). CDR3 length: 13 residues. Trimming shortened V by 0 bases and J by 11 bases, and 13 bases separated the two germline ends. CDR3 residues: CASSQDSPYYAFF. Written as DNA, the CDR3 is TGTGCCAGCAGCCAAGATTCCCCATACTATGCTTTCTTT.

The chain has TRBV7-2 and TRBJ2-4; 9 nucleotides line up with TRBD1. The CDR3 runs 15 residues. The V gene's germline CDR1 is SGHTA and CDR2 FQGNSA. Trimming cost V 3 bases and J 7 bases; bases outside gene matches: 7. The CDR3 reads CASSFFSGTGNIQYF. CDR3 sequence (DNA): TGTGCCAGCAGCTTTTTTTCCGGGACAGGGAACATTCAGTACTTC.

The rearrangement uses TRBV6-5 and TRBJ1-2, with TRBD1 as a possible D gene (6 bases). V was shortened by 8 bases and J by 7 bases, with 17 bases between the two germline ends. From germline, CDR1 is MNHEY and CDR2 SVGAGI. The CDR3 totals 13 residues. The chain's CDR3 is CASVPPGGAGYTF. CDR3 bases: TGTGCCAGCGTCCCCCCCGGGGGGGCTGGCTACACCTTC.

The rearrangement links TRBV5-1 to TRBJ1-1; TRBD1 matches at 7 bases. In germline, CDR1 is SGHRS, CDR2 YFSETQ. After removal of 3 bases from V and 2 bases from J, the junction contained 4 bases not matched to a gene. This CDR3 is 14 amino acids long. CDR3 sequence: CASSSGQVNTEAFF. CDR3 in DNA: TGCGCCAGCAGCTCCGGACAGGTCAACACTGAAGCTTTCTTT. Combining the CDR3 with reference TRBV5-1 and TRBJ1-1 gives the whole variable domain KAGVTQTPRYLIKTRGQQVTLSCSPISGHRSVSWYQQTPGQGLQFLFEYFSETQRNKGNFPGRFSGRQFSNSRSEMNVSTLELGDSALYLCASSSGQVNTEAFFGQGTRLTVV.

The chain employs TRBV9 and TRBJ1-1, with D possibly TRBD1 on 6 matching bases. V shed 3 bases and J shed 4 bases, with 10 bases lying between them. The CDR3 totals 13 residues. Germline-derived CDR1 and CDR2 are SGDLS and YYNGEE. The CDR3 DNA follows: TGTGCCAGCAGCGGAACAGGGACCACTGAAGCTTTCTTT. Protein product: CASSGTGTTEAFF.

V gene TRBV4-1 combines with J gene TRBJ1-4; 9 bases are a match to TRBD1. This CDR3 is built from 15 residues. The junction had 7 bases not matched to a gene; V was cut back by 4 bases and J by 7 bases. Germline CDR1 MGHRA, CDR2 YSYEKL. The CDR3: CASSPGTGRSEKLFF. The CDR3 DNA follows: TGCGCCAGCAGCCCCGGGACAGGGCGGAGTGAAAAACTGTTTTTT.

The chain joins TRBV18 to TRBJ2-1, with 8 bases fitting TRBD1. Losses at the gene ends were 0 bases for V and 0 bases for J; bases not matched to a gene: 4. CDR1 and CDR2 from the germline V gene are KGHSH and LQKENI. The CDR3 sequence is 17 residues long. The CDR3 nucleotides read TGTGCCAGCTCACCACCCCGGGACAGGCCCTCCTACAATGAGCAGTTCTTC. Translating gives CASSPPRDRPSYNEQFF.

This chain links TRBV29-1 with TRBJ2-7; the match to TRBD2 covers 7 bases. V was pared by 1 base and J by 3 bases, with 3 bases of the junction left unmatched. CDR1 and CDR2 (germline): SQVTM, ANQGSEA. There are 13 residues in the CDR3. In DNA form, the CDR3 reads TGCAGCGTTGAAGGGGGGGGGATCTACGAGCAGTACTTC. It codes for CSVEGGGIYEQYF.

This chain joins TRBV4-2 and TRBJ1-4; 10 bases are a match to TRBD1. Trimming took 4 bases from V and 13 from J; bases not matched to a gene: 3. The CDR3 sequence is 12 residues long. Germline V gene sequence: CDR1 LGHNA, CDR2 YNFKEQ. CDR3 residues: CASSPGQGGLFF. The CDR3 bases are TGTGCCAGCAGCCCCGGACAGGGGGGACTGTTTTTT.

The chain carries TRBV9 and TRBJ2-7; 11 bases map to TRBD2. The CDR3 covers 13 residues. Trimming at V came to 6 bases and at J to 3 bases, leaving 2 bases not matched to a gene. Per the germline V gene, CDR1 is SGDLS and CDR2 is YYNGEE. The CDR3 region is CASNLAGGYEQYF. As DNA, the CDR3 is TGTGCCAGCAACCTAGCGGGGGGCTACGAGCAGTACTTC.

The chain has TRBV30 and TRBJ1-2; D gene unclear. Per the germline V gene, CDR1 is GTSNPN and CDR2 is SVGIG (reference sequence). V was cut by 1 base and J by 2 bases, with 8 bases left in between. CDR3 size: 13 residues. In DNA form, the CDR3 reads TGTGCCTGGAGTGAATTCGGGAACTATGGCTACACCTTC. This translates into CAWSEFGNYGYTF.

The chain joins TRBV20-1 to TRBJ1-5; TRBD1 agrees at 7 bases. The CDR3 is 14 amino acids. Trimming at V came to 3 bases and at J to 6 bases, leaving 8 bases not matched to a gene. Germline V gene lookup returns CDR1 DFQATT and CDR2 SNEGSKA (reference sequence). The CDR3 DNA reads as TGCAGTGCTAGTACCGGGACAGCATTTCAGCCCCAGCATTTT. Residues: CSASTGTAFQPQHF.

CDR3 region: CASSFTGDTEAFF. The CDR3 region has the DNA TGTGCCAGCAGTTTTACAGGCGACACTGAAGCTTTCTTT. This chain links TRBV12-3 or TRBV12-4 with TRBJ1-1, with D tentatively TRBD1 (5 bases). There are 13 residues in the CDR3. The V end lost 3 bases, the J end lost 3 bases, and 8 bases lay between the germline ends.

This chain connects TRBV7-2 to TRBJ2-7, with 8 positions matching TRBD1. Germline V gene data show CDR1 as SGHTA and CDR2 as FQGNSA. J was trimmed by 0 bases and V by 6 bases; bases with no gene match: 7. There are 15 residues in the CDR3. CDR3: CASRPQGASSYEQYF. The CDR3 region has the DNA TGTGCCAGCAGACCTCAGGGGGCCAGCTCCTACGAGCAGTACTTC.

V is TRBV28 and J is TRBJ1-1; D not resolved. CDR1 MDHEN and CDR2 SYDVKM come from the germline V gene. This CDR3 spans 13 amino acids. V was shortened by 6 bases and J by 1 base, with 9 bases between the two germline ends. The CDR3 sequence is CASRNPGNTEAFF. The CDR3 region has the DNA TGTGCCAGCAGGAACCCGGGGAACACTGAAGCTTTCTTT.

The chain carries TRBV18 and TRBJ1-1; the match to TRBD1 covers 8 bases. V lost 0 bases and J lost 4; bases outside the gene matches: 4. The CDR3 has 15 residues. CDR1 and CDR2 from the germline V gene are KGHSH and LQKENI. The CDR3 DNA sequence: TGTGCCAGCTCACCACCCCAGGGGGCTGGCACTGAAGCTTTCTTT. It yields the protein CASSPPQGAGTEAFF.

The rearrangement links TRBV5-4 to TRBJ2-2; 7 nucleotides match TRBD2. J lost 2 bases, V lost 0 bases, and 4 bases had no gene match. From germline, CDR1 is SGHNT and CDR2 YYREEE (reference sequence). CDR3 length equals 16 residues. The CDR3 here is CASSLGGGANTGELFF. CDR3 in DNA: TGTGCCAGCAGCTTGGGCGGGGGAGCAAACACCGGGGAGCTGTTTTTT. Full variable domain (remainder filled in from reference TRBV5-4 and TRBJ2-2): ETGVTQSPTHLIKTRGQQVTLRCSSQSGHNTVSWYQQALGQGPQFIFQYYREEENGRGNFPPRFSGLQFPNYSSELNVNALELDDSALYLCASSLGGGANTGELFFGEGSRLTVL.

This chain links TRBV9 with TRBJ2-6, with 10 bases lining up with TRBD1. The trim removed 3 bases at V and 3 bases at J, leaving 12 bases unmatched. Germline CDR1 is SGDLS and CDR2 is YYNGEE. The CDR3 totals 19 residues. Written as DNA, the CDR3 is TGTGCCAGCAGCGGAAACCCTCGGACAGGGGGTTTTGGGGCCAACGTCCTGACTTTC. Translating gives CASSGNPRTGGFGANVLTF.

This clone showed up just a few times. The gene calls are TRBV5-4 and TRBJ2-1; TRBD1 agrees at 7 bases. This CDR3 has 14 residues. V gave up 4 bases and J gave up 7 bases; unmatched junction bases: 8. The germline CDR1 and CDR2 sequences are SGHNT and YYREEE (reference sequence). Here the CDR3 reads CASSPPDRLNEQFF. The CDR3 DNA follows: TGTGCCAGCAGCCCCCCGGACAGGTTAAATGAGCAGTTCTTC.

This sequence joins TRBV12-5 and TRBJ2-2, with 7 bases that match TRBD1. Germline V gene sequence: CDR1 LGHNT, CDR2 FRNRAP. With 6 bases clipped from V and 6 bases from J, the junction kept 10 bases outside the gene matches. This CDR3 has 15 residues. Written as DNA, the CDR3 is TGTGCTAGTGGGTCTGGACAGGCGGGTGCCGGGGAGCTGTTTTTT. Its translation is CASGSGQAGAGELFF.

The J gene is TRBJ2-5, the V gene TRBV7-2; 13 bases map to TRBD2. There are 15 residues in the CDR3. Germline V gene lookup returns CDR1 SGHTA and CDR2 FQGNSA. V lost 5 bases, J lost 6 bases, and 6 bases stayed unmatched. In nucleotides, the CDR3 is TGTGCCAGCAGCGTTACTAGCGGGGGGGGGCAGACCCAGTACTTC. Its translation: CASSVTSGGGQTQYF. Full variable domain (remainder filled in from reference TRBV7-2 and TRBJ2-5): GAGVSQSPSNKVTEKGKDVELRCDPISGHTALYWYRQSLGQGLEFLIYFQGNSAPDKSGLPSDRFSAERTGGSVSTLTIQRTQQEDSAVYLCASSVTSGGGQTQYFGPGTRLLVL.

The V and J genes are TRBV19 and TRBJ1-6; weak D call: TRBD1 (5 bases). CDR1 LNHDA and CDR2 SQIVND come from the germline V gene (reference sequence). The CDR3 covers 15 residues. V lost 5 bases to trimming and J lost 11 bases, with 19 bases between them. CDR3 region: CASSASSVGGAPLHF. CDR3 DNA sequence: TGTGCCAGTAGTGCGTCCAGCGTCGGAGGGGCACCCCTCCACTTT.

This clone was found once. V and J are TRBV18 and TRBJ2-3, with 13 positions matching TRBD2. With 2 bases clipped from V and 2 bases from J, the junction kept 4 bases outside the gene matches. The germline gives CDR1 KGHSH, CDR2 LQKENI. The CDR3 contains 17 residues. Here the CDR3 DNA reads TGTGCCAGCTCACCAAGGACTAGCGGGGGACTCACAGATACGCAGTATTTT. It is translated as CASSPRTSGGLTDTQYF.

A few counts support this clone. The rearrangement uses TRBV5-1 and TRBJ2-2; 11 bases are shared with TRBD2. This CDR3 region has 18 residues. Germline V gene sequence: CDR1 SGHRS, CDR2 YFSETQ. V was pared by 0 bases and J by 2 bases, with 6 bases of the junction left unmatched. CDR3 sequence reads: CASSLDLAGGANTGELFF. The CDR3 bases are TGCGCCAGCAGCTTGGATCTAGCGGGGGGCGCCAACACCGGGGAGCTGTTTTTT.

The rearrangement uses TRBV27 and TRBJ2-7; 8 nucleotides line up with TRBD2. The germline V gene encodes CDR1 MNHEY and CDR2 SMNVEV (reference sequence). This CDR3 contains 15 residues. The ends lost 3 bases at V and 6 bases at J; junction bases unmatched: 10. CDR3 amino acids: CASSFQAGAPLEQYF. The CDR3 region has the DNA TGTGCCAGCAGTTTCCAAGCGGGGGCCCCCCTCGAGCAGTACTTC.